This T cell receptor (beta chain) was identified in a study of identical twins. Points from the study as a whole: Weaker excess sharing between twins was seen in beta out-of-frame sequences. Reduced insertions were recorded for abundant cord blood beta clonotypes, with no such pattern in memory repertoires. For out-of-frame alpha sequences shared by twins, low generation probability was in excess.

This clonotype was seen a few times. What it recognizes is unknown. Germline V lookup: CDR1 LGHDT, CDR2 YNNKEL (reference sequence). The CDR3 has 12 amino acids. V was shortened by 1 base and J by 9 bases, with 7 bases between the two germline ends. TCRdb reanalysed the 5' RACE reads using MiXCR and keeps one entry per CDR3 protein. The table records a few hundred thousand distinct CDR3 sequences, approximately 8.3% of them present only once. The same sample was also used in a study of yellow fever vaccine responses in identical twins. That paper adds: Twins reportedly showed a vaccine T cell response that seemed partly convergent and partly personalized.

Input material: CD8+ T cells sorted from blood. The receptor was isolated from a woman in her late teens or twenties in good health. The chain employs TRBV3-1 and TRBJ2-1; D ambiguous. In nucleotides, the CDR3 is TGTGCCAGCAGCCAAGTCGGGCGTGAGCAGTTCTTC. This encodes CASSQVGREQFF.